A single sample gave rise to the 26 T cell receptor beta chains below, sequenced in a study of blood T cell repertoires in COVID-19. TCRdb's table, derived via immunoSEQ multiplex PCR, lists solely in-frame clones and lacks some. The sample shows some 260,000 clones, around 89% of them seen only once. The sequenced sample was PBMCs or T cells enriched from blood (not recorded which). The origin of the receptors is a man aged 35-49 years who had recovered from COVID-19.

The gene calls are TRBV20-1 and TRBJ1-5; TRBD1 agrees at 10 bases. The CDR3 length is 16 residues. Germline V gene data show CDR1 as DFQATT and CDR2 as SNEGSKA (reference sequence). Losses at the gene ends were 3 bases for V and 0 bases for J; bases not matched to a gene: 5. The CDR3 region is CSASRGQGYSNQPQHF. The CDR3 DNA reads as TGCAGTGCTAGTCGGGGACAGGGGTATAGCAATCAGCCCCAGCATTTT.

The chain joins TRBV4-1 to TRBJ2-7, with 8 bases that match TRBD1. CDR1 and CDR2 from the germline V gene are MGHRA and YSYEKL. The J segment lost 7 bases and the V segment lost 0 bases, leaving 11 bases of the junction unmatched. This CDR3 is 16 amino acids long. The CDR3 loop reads CASSQDRGRGRREQYF. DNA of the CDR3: TGCGCCAGCAGCCAAGATCGGGGCAGGGGGCGCCGGGAGCAGTACTTC.

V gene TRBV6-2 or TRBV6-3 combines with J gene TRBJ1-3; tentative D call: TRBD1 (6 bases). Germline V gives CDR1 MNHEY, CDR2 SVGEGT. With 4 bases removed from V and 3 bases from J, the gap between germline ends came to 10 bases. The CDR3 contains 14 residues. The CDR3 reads CASSSGHHGNTIYF. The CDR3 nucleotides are TGTGCCAGCAGTTCGGGACACCATGGAAACACCATATATTTT.

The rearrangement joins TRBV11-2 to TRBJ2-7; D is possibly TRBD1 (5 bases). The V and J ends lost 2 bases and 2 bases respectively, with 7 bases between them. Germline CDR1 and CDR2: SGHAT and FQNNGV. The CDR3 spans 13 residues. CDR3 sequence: CASSLPGTYEQYF. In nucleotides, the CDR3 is TGTGCCAGCAGCTTACCAGGGACCTACGAGCAGTACTTC.

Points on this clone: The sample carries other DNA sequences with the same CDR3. In DNA, the CDR3 is TGTGCCAGCAGCCGACTAGTCGGTGAGCAGTTCTTC. Translation gives CASSRLVGEQFF. This sequence joins TRBV7-8 and TRBJ2-1, with D possibly matching TRBD2 (6 bases). Trimming removed 5 bases at V and 9 bases at J, with 11 bases between. Per the germline V gene, CDR1 is SGHVS and CDR2 is FQNEAQ. The CDR3 sequence is 12 residues long.

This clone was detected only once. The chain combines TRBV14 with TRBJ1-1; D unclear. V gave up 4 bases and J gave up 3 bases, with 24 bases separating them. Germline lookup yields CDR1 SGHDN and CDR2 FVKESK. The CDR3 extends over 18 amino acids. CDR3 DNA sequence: TGTGCCAGCAGCCCTAAAATAGGGAGTTGGTGGCCGGACACTGAAGCTTTCTTT. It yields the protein CASSPKIGSWWPDTEAFF.

CDR3 bases: TGTGCCAGCAGCACCGGGACCGGGGGTCAGCCCCAGCATTTT. This translates into CASSTGTGGQPQHF. The chain couples TRBV7-9 to TRBJ1-5; possible D gene TRBD1, 5 bases. This CDR3 contains 14 residues. Trimming stripped 5 bases from V and 6 bases from J, with 14 bases between. From germline, CDR1 is SEHNR and CDR2 FQNEAQ (reference sequence).

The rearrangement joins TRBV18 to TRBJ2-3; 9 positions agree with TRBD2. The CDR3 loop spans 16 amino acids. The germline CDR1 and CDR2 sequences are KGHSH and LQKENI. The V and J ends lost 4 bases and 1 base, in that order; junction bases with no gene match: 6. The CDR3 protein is CASSRMTSGGTDTQYF. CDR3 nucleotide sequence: TGTGCCAGCTCACGCATGACTAGCGGAGGCACAGATACGCAGTATTTT.

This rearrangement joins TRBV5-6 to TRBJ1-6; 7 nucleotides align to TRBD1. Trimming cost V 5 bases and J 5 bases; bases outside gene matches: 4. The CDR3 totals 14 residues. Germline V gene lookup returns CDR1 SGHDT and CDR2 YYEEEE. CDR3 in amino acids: CASSPGQHNSPLHF. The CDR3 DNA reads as TGTGCCAGCAGTCCGGGACAGCATAATTCACCCCTCCACTTT.

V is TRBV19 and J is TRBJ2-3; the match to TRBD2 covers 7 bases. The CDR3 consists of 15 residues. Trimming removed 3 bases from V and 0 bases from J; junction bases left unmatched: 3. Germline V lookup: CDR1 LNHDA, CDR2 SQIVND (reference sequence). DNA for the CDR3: TGTGCCAGTAGTATTGGCGGGAGTAGCACAGATACGCAGTATTTT. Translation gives CASSIGGSSTDTQYF.

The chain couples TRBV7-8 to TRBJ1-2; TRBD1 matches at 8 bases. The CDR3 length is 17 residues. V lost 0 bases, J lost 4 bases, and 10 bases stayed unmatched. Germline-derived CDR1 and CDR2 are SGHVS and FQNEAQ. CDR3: CASSLALSPGGLYGYTF. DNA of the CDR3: TGTGCCAGCAGCTTAGCGCTGTCCCCAGGGGGCCTCTATGGCTACACCTTC.

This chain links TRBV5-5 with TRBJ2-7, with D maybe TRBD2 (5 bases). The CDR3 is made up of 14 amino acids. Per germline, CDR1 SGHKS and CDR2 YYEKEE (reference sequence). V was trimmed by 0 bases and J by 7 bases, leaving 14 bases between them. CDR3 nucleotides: TGTGCCAGCAGCTTGGTGGGGAGCCCCATGGAGCAGTACTTC. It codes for CASSLVGSPMEQYF.

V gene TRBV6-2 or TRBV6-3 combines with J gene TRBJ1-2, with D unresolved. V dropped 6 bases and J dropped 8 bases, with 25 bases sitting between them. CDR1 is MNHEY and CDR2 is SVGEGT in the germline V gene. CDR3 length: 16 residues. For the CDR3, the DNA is TGTGCCAGCAGCCCCGTAACGGGTTACACGAGAAAGGGCTACACCTTC. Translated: CASSPVTGYTRKGYTF.

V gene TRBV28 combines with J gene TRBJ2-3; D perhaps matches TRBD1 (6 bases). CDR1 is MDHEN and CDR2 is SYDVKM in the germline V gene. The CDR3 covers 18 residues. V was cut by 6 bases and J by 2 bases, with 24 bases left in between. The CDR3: CASRRPPNNRDPTDTQYF. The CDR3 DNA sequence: TGTGCCAGCAGACGACCGCCGAATAACAGGGATCCCACAGATACGCAGTATTTT.

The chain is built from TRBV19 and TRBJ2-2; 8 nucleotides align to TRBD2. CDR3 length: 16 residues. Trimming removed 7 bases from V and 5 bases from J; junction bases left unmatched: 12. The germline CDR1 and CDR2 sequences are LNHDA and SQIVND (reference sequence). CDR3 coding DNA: TGTGCCAGTAAGGCTTCCAGCGGGAGTAGGACCGGGGAGCTGTTTTTT. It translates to CASKASSGSRTGELFF.

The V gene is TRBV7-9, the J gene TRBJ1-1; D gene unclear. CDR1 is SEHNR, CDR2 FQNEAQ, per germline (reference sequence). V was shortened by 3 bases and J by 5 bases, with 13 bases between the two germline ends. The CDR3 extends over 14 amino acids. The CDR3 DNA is TGTGCCAGCAGCTTGGGCGGGGTCAAGACTGAAGCTTTCTTT. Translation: CASSLGGVKTEAFF.

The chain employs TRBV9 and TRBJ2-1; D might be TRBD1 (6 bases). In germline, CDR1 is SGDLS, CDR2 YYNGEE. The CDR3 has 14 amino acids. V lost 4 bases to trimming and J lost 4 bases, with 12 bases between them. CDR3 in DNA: TGTGCCAGCAGCACCAGGGGCGGATACAATGAGCAGTTCTTC. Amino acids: CASSTRGGYNEQFF.

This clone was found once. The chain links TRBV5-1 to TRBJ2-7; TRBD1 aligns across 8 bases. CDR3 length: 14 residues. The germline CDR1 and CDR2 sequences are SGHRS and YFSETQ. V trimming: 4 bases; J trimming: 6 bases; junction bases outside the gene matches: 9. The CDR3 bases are TGCGCCAGCAGCCCAGGGGACAGGCCCTCCGAGCAGTACTTC. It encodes CASSPGDRPSEQYF. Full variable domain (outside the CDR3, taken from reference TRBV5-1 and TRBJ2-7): KAGVTQTPRYLIKTRGQQVTLSCSPISGHRSVSWYQQTPGQGLQFLFEYFSETQRNKGNFPGRFSGRQFSNSRSEMNVSTLELGDSALYLCASSPGDRPSEQYFGPGTRLTVT.

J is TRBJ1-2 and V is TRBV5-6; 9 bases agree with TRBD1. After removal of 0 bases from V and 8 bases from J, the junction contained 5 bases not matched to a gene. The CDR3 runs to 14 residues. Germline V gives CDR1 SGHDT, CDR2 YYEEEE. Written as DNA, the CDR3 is TGTGCCAGCAGCTTGGACTGGGGACAGGGCGGCTACACCTTC. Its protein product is CASSLDWGQGGYTF. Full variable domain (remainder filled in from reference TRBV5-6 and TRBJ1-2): DAGVTQSPTHLIKTRGQQVTLRCSPKSGHDTVSWYQQALGQGPQFIFQYYEEEERQRGNFPDRFSGHQFPNYSSELNVNALLLGDSALYLCASSLDWGQGGYTFGSGTRLTVV.

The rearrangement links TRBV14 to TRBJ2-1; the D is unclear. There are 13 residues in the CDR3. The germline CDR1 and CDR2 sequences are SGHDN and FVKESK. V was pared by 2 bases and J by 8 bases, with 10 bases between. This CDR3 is CASSQLPYYEQFF. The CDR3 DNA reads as TGTGCCAGCAGCCAACTACCGTACTATGAGCAGTTCTTC.

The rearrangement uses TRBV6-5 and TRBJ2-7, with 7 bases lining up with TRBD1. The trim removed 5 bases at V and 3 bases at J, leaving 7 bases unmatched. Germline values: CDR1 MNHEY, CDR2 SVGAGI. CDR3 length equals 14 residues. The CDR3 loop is CASSRQGGNYEQYF. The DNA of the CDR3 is TGTGCCAGCAGTAGACAGGGCGGAAACTACGAGCAGTACTTC.

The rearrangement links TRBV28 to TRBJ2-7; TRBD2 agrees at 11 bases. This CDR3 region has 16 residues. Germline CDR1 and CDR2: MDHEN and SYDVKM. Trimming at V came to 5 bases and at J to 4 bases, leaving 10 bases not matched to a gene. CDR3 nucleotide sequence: TGTGCCAGCAGTCTCCAACTAGCGGGAGCTATTTACGAGCAGTACTTC. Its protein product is CASSLQLAGAIYEQYF.

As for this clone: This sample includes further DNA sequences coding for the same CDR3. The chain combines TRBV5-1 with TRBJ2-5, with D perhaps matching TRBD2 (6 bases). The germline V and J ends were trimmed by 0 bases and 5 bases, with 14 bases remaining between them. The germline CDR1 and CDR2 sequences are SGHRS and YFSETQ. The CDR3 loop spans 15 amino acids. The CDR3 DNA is TGCGCCAGCAGCTTGGGGCAGGGAGGAGGGGAGACCCAGTACTTC. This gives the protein CASSLGQGGGETQYF.

This CDR3 reads CASSNGGRLNYGYTF. DNA for the CDR3: TGTGCCAGCAGCAACGGAGGAAGACTTAACTATGGCTACACCTTC. The chain couples TRBV5-4 to TRBJ1-2; D gene ambiguous. This CDR3 region has 15 residues. Trimming shortened V by 4 bases and J by 1 base, and 14 bases separated the two germline ends. Germline V gives CDR1 SGHNT, CDR2 YYREEE (reference sequence).

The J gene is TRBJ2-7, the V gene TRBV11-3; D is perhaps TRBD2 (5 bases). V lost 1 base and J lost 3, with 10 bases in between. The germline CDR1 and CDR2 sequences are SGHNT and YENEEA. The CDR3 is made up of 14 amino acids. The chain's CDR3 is CASSLGWTLYEQYF. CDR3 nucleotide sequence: TGTGCCAGCAGCTTAGGGTGGACTCTCTACGAGCAGTACTTC.

CDR3 sequence (DNA): TGTGCCACCAGCAGAGATCCCATGAACACTGAAGCTTTCTTT. This codes for CATSRDPMNTEAFF. This rearrangement joins TRBV15 to TRBJ1-1; D not certain. CDR3 length equals 14 residues. V was cut by 0 bases and J by 0 bases, with 5 bases left in between. From germline, CDR1 is LNHNV and CDR2 YYDKDF (reference sequence).